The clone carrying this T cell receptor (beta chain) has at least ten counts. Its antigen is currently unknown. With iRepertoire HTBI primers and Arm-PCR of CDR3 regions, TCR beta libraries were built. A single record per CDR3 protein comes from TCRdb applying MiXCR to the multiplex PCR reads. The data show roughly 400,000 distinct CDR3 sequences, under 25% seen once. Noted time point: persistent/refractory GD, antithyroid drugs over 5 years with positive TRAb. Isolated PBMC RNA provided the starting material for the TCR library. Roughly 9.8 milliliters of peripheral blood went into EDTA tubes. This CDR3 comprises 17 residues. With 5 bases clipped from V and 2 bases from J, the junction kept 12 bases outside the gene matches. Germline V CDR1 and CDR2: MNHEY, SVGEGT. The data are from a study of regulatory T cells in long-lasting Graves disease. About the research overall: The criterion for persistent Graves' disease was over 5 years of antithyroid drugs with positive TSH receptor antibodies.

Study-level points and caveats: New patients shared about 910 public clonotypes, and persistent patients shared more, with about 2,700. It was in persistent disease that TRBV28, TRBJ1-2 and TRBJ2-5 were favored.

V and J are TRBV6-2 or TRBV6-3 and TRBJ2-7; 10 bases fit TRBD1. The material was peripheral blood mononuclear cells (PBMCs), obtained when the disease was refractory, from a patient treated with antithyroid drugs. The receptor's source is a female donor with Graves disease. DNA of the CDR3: TGTGCCAGCAGTGAAAGAGGGGGCGGACAGGGGGCCTACGAGCAGTACTTC. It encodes CASSERGGGQGAYEQYF.